This T cell receptor beta chain was captured by sequencing in a study of T cells in localized non-small cell lung cancer. Measured with immunoSEQ multiplex PCR; TCRdb has only the in-frame clones, and not every one. The profile shows 1,300 or so clones, about 21% of them singletons. Germline CDR1 and CDR2: SGHRS and YFSETQ. The CDR3 runs to 17 residues. V gave up 5 bases and J gave up 2 bases; unmatched junction bases: 13. The clonotype originates from a man between 35 and 75 years old with stage III lung adenocarcinoma. This chain connects TRBV5-1 to TRBJ2-5; 9 positions agree with TRBD2. The source was lung tumor tissue, collected before any cancer treatment. DNA for the CDR3: TGCGCCAGCAGTGAGGAACGTAGCGGGAGTACGCAAGAGACCCAGTACTTC. This gives the protein CASSEERSGSTQETQYF.